This entry is about one T cell receptor (beta chain). Unmatched junction bases numbered 2, after V lost 1 base and J lost 3 bases. Per germline, CDR1 KGHSH and CDR2 LQKENI. The CDR3 contains 14 residues. The sample belongs to a study of blood T cell repertoires in COVID-19. About the study: Samples taken during acute and convalescent COVID-19 were collected in the United States, Italy and Spain.

In the authors' workflow: Estimation of nucleated cell counts was performed using reference gene primer amplification. Libraries were prepared by immunoSEQ multiplex PCR; TCRdb keeps only in-frame clonotypes and omits some of them. V, J and clone size are those of that table, while D and trimming were read from the DNA. The table lists over 400,000 clones, 70% to 90% of them singletons. This TCR was sampled from a human donor in a cohort sampled during active COVID-19. This chain links TRBV18 with TRBJ2-5, with 7 positions matching TRBD1. The sample comprised peripheral blood. CDR3 nucleotides: TGTGCCAGCTCACCACGACAGGGCAAAGAGACCCAGTACTTC. Encoded protein: CASSPRQGKETQYF.